The entry below gives a single T cell receptor (beta chain) sequence along with its context. Its cognate antigen is unknown. The sample is drawn from a study of T-cell reconstitution after alpha-beta-depleted transplantation in children. Study conclusions and caveats: Surviving recipient cells, namely T cells and thymic progenitors, were the source of high day-60 TCRbeta diversity in some patients. When one year had passed after transplant, most T-cell counts and diversity came from newly produced T cells.

With V trimmed by 4 bases and J by 1 base, 11 bases remained unmatched. CDR3 size: 17 residues. Unique molecular identifiers tagged the TCRbeta library. MiXCR, applied by TCRdb to the PCR reads, yields one record per CDR3 protein. The repertoire includes about 240,000 distinct CDR3 sequences, roughly 23% of them detected once, and about 2.6% sits in the top ten. The sequencing here drew on PBMCs, taken before TCRalphabeta/CD19-depleted stem cell transplant. The chain carries TRBV12-3 or TRBV12-4 and TRBJ2-3, with 7 nucleotides matching TRBD1. This sequence originates from a girl aged 2 to 9 with Fanconi anemia, due to receive a stem cell transplant. The CDR3, as DNA: TGTGCCAGCAGTTCAGAAACAGGGGTTGCTGGCACAGATACGCAGTATTTT. Its protein is CASSSETGVAGTDTQYF.